The 5 T cell receptor beta chains in this list originate from one sample, sequenced in a study of T-cell reconstitution after alpha-beta-depleted transplantation in children. Unique molecular identifiers were incorporated into the prepared TCRbeta library. Using its own MiXCR run on the PCR reads, TCRdb lists one record per CDR3 protein. The sample lists under 750,000 distinct CDR3 sequences, 23% occurring once. Sequenced here: PBMCs, mostly from graft donor cells, sampled 360 days after TCRalphabeta/CD19-depleted stem cell transplant. The source of these receptors is a boy in the first two years of life who had a stem cell transplant for acute myeloid leukemia, so the T cells may come from the graft donor.

This clonotype has just a few counts. The V and J genes are TRBV21-1 and TRBJ1-5. TRBV21-1 is marked as a pseudogene. The CDR3 runs to 16 residues. The CDR3 sequence: CASSKEVSAGYQPQHF. The CDR3 DNA reads TGTGCCAGCAGCAAAGAAGTCTCGGCAGGGTATCAGCCCCAGCATTTT.

This chain uses TRBV12-5 with TRBJ1-5, with TRBD1 matching over 8 bases. The V segment lost 7 bases and the J segment 2 bases; nucleotides outside the gene matches: 13. This CDR3 spans 17 amino acids. CDR1 is LGHNT, CDR2 FRNRAP, per germline. Here the CDR3 reads CASDPRQGFLGNQPQHF. The CDR3 DNA reads TGTGCTAGTGATCCCCGACAGGGGTTTTTGGGCAATCAGCCCCAGCATTTT.

This clonotype was counted many times. This chain joins TRBV28 and TRBJ1-2; D might be TRBD1 (5 bases). The V gene's germline CDR1 is MDHEN and CDR2 SYDVKM. The CDR3 spans 17 residues. V dropped 6 bases and J dropped 3 bases, with 23 bases sitting between them. DNA of the CDR3: TGTGCCAGCAGCTCCCCCCCCACGGGACTCCAGGACTATGGCTACACCTTC. Amino acids: CASSSPPTGLQDYGYTF.

In its sample, this clonotype was seen a few times. The CDR3 DNA sequence: TGTGCCAGCAGCTTAACACCCGGCTCTGGGGCCAACGTCCTGACTTTC. Residues: CASSLTPGSGANVLTF. V is TRBV7-2 and J is TRBJ2-6; D gene ambiguous. The germline CDR1 and CDR2 sequences are SGHTA and FQGNSA. CDR3 length: 16 residues. V was cut by 2 bases and J by 0 bases, with 8 bases left in between.

This chain links TRBV3-1 with TRBJ1-5, with TRBD1 matching over 8 bases. Trimming at V came to 1 base and at J to 5 bases, leaving 1 base not matched to a gene. Germline V lookup: CDR1 LGHDT, CDR2 YNNKEL (reference sequence). The CDR3 loop spans 14 amino acids. The CDR3 nucleotides are TGTGCCAGCAGCCAAGGACAGGGGCATCAGCCCCAGCATTTT. Its protein product is CASSQGQGHQPQHF.